A selection of T cell receptor beta chains follows, all from one sample in a study of regulatory and conventional T cells in RAG deficiency. Data came from immunoSEQ multiplex PCR; TCRdb stores just in-frame clones and leaves some out. The data show about 8,500 clones, 80% seen once. Separately, the same data were catalogued under a study of regulatory T cells.

The sequencing sample was made of CD8+ T cells sorted from blood. The receptors here all came from a human donor in good health. The CDR3 runs from the conserved cysteine through the conserved F or W. A D gene is named only where the DNA matches it firmly. Only part of the rows carry a size: once, few, many, or a class if the clone is expanded.

v_gene	d_gene	j_gene	abundance	CDR3aa	CDR3nt
TRBV5-4	-	TRBJ2-7	few	CASSNREGGPYEQYF	TGTGCCAGCAGCAATAGGGAGGGGGGGCCCTACGAGCAGTACTTC
TRBV2	-	TRBJ1-3	medium-sized	CASSPLDGPSTGNTIYF	TGTGCCAGCAGTCCTCTGGACGGACCCTCTACTGGAAACACCATATATTTT
TRBV6-4	-	TRBJ2-1	-	CASSTDSNSYNEQFF	TGTGCCAGCAGTACGGACTCTAACTCCTACAATGAGCAGTTCTTC
TRBV7-9	-	TRBJ2-7	-	CASSSHARTDFYEQYF	TGTGCCAGCAGCTCCCACGCGAGGACAGATTTCTACGAGCAGTACTTC
TRBV2	TRBD2	TRBJ2-5	-	CASSVTSGGAGETQYF	TGTGCCAGCAGTGTGACTAGCGGGGGGGCCGGGGAGACCCAGTACTTC
TRBV27	-	TRBJ1-6	-	CASSRGGLGSPLHF	TGTGCCAGCAGTCGAGGGGGTCTTGGTTCACCCCTCCACTTT
TRBV30	-	TRBJ2-7	-	CAWRSAALYEQYF	TGTGCCTGGCGAAGTGCAGCCTTATACGAGCAGTACTTC
TRBV9	-	TRBJ2-1	-	CASSHGLGDEQFF	TGTGCCAGCAGTCACGGCTTGGGCGATGAGCAGTTCTTC
TRBV9	-	TRBJ2-7	-	CASSVEPGSVRYEQYF	TGTGCCAGCAGCGTAGAACCGGGCAGTGTAAGGTACGAGCAGTACTTC
TRBV6-1	-	TRBJ2-5	-	CASSEFGGTQETQYF	TGTGCCAGCAGTGAGTTTGGCGGGACCCAAGAGACCCAGTACTTC
TRBV19	-	TRBJ1-5	-	CASSIDLITHSNQPQHF	TGTGCCAGTAGTATAGATCTGATAACCCATAGCAATCAGCCCCAGCATTTT
TRBV9	-	TRBJ2-1	-	CASSVEPGLRWVEQFF	TGTGCCAGCAGCGTAGAGCCGGGACTGAGGTGGGTTGAGCAGTTCTTC
TRBV28	-	TRBJ2-1	-	CASSFFANEQFF	TGTGCCAGCAGTTTCTTCGCGAATGAGCAGTTCTTC
TRBV5-8	-	TRBJ1-5	-	CASSPGWGPNQPQHF	TGTGCCAGCAGCCCCGGCTGGGGGCCGAATCAGCCCCAGCATTTT
TRBV9	-	TRBJ2-1	-	CASSRTGEGHSSYNEQFF	TGTGCCAGCAGCCGAACAGGGGAGGGTCACAGCTCCTACAATGAGCAGTTCTTC
TRBV27	TRBD1	TRBJ2-1	-	CASKKGANEQFF	TGTGCCAGCAAGAAGGGGGCAAATGAGCAGTTCTTC
TRBV20-1	-	TRBJ2-1	-	CSAQTGSEQFF	TGCAGTGCTCAAACGGGGAGTGAGCAGTTCTTC
TRBV4-1	-	TRBJ2-7	-	CASSLGHPGGQNYEQYF	TGCGCCAGCAGCCTAGGACACCCGGGGGGCCAAAATTACGAGCAGTACTTC
TRBV5-6	-	TRBJ1-2	-	CASSVEPPRAGGYTF	TGTGCCAGCAGCGTCGAACCACCCCGGGCAGGTGGCTACACCTTC
TRBV11-2	TRBD1	TRBJ2-2	-	CASSAPGTVISVNTGELFF	TGTGCCAGCAGCGCCCCCGGGACAGTTATCTCTGTCAACACCGGGGAGCTGTTTTTT
TRBV27	-	TRBJ2-7	-	CASSYAENYEQYF	TGTGCCAGCAGTTACGCGGAAAACTACGAGCAGTACTTC
TRBV2	TRBD2	TRBJ2-7	once	CASSEGRSAGEGEQYF	TGTGCCAGCAGTGAAGGGAGGTCAGCGGGAGAAGGTGAGCAGTACTTC
TRBV13	TRBD1	TRBJ1-2	-	CASTDRQGANYGYTF	TGTGCCAGCACCGATCGACAGGGAGCTAACTATGGCTACACCTTC
TRBV5-1	-	TRBJ2-1	-	CASSPGPGSSNEQFF	TGCGCCAGCAGCCCTGGGCCAGGCTCCTCGAATGAGCAGTTCTTC